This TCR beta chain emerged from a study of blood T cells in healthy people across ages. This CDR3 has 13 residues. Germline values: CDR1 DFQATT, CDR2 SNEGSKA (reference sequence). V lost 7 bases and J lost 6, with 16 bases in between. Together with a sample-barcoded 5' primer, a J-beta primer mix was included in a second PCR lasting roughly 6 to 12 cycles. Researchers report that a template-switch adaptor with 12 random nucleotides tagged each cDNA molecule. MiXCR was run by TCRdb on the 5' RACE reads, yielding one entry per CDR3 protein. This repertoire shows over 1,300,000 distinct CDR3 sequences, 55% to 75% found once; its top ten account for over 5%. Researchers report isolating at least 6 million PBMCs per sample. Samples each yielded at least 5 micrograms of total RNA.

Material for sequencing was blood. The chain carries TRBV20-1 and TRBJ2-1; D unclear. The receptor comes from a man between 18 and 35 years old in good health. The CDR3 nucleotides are TGCAGTGAGTGGTCCCGGAGAACCAATGAGCAGTTCTTC. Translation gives CSEWSRRTNEQFF.